This T cell receptor beta chain is drawn from a study of blood T cell repertoires in COVID-19. Study-level information: The study drew acute and convalescent COVID-19 samples from the United States, Italy and Spain.

This clone was observed once. This table comes from immunoSEQ multiplex PCR, and its TCRdb copy is limited to in-frame clones, with some not included. This table has about 150,000 clones, 86% appearing once. Sequenced material: PBMCs or T cells enriched from blood (not recorded which). This TCR was recovered from a man between 45 and 60 years old who had recovered from COVID-19.

The CDR3 bases are TGTGCCAGCCTACGGGGAGGGGGGAGCAATCAGCCCCAGCATTTT. This encodes CASLRGGGSNQPQHF. The chain joins TRBV28 to TRBJ1-5, with D perhaps matching TRBD1 (6 bases). The germline V and J ends were trimmed by 8 bases and 1 base, with 15 bases remaining between them. The CDR3 sequence is 15 residues long. CDR1 is MDHEN and CDR2 is SYDVKM in the germline V gene.